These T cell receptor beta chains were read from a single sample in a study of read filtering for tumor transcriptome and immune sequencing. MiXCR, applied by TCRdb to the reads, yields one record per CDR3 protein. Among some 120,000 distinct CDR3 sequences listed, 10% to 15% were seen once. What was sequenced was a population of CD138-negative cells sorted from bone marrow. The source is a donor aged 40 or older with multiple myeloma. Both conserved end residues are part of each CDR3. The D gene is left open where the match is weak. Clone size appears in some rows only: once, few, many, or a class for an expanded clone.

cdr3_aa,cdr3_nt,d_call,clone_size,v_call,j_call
CASSFTSGSSYTQYF,TGTGCCAGCAGCTTTACTAGCGGGAGCTCATATACGCAGTATTTT,TRBD2,many,TRBV7-3,TRBJ2-3
CASSAVGKGQYF,TGTGCCAGCAGCGCAGTGGGGAAGGGGCAGTACTTC,-,-,TRBV11-2,TRBJ2-7
CASRPGQMGETQYF,TGTGCCAGCAGACCGGGACAAATGGGGGAGACCCAGTACTTC,-,many,TRBV7-2,TRBJ2-5
CASSLIRGAGETQYF,TGTGCCAGCAGTTTAATTCGGGGAGCGGGAGAGACCCAGTACTTC,-,many,TRBV28,TRBJ2-5
CASTDGTYTGELFF,TGTGCCAGTACCGACGGGACATACACCGGGGAGCTGTTTTTT,-,-,TRBV19,TRBJ2-2
CATNPPTTGANTEAFF,TGTGCCACGAACCCGCCGACGACAGGGGCCAACACTGAAGCTTTCTTT,TRBD1,many,TRBV7-8,TRBJ1-1
CSTRDRGVYGYTF,TGCAGCACCCGGGACCGGGGGGTCTATGGCTACACCTTC,-,many,TRBV29-1,TRBJ1-2
CASSWTGLRTDTQYF,TGCGCCAGCAGCTGGACAGGGTTGCGCACAGATACGCAGTATTTT,TRBD1,many,TRBV5-1,TRBJ2-3
CASSGRDRGLTEAFF,TGTGCCAGCAGTGGAAGGGACAGGGGGCTTACTGAAGCTTTCTTT,TRBD1,many,TRBV27,TRBJ1-1
CATGPGQGYTEAFF,TGTGCCACAGGTCCGGGACAGGGGTATACTGAAGCTTTCTTT,TRBD1,many,TRBV10-3,TRBJ1-1
CASSSADRRVQYF,TGTGCCAGCAGCTCTGCGGACAGAAGGGTTCAGTACTTC,-,many,TRBV7-9,TRBJ2-4
CASSSDSGAAGVGANVLTF,TGTGCCAGCAGCTCTGACAGCGGAGCGGCCGGCGTTGGGGCCAATGTCCTGACTTTC,-,-,TRBV7-9,TRBJ2-6
CSVGDNGYTF,TGCAGCGTAGGGGACAATGGCTACACCTTC,-,-,TRBV29-1,TRBJ1-2
CASSLITGDNEQFF,TGCGCCAGCAGCTTGATCACAGGGGACAATGAGCAGTTCTTC,TRBD1,many,TRBV5-1,TRBJ2-1
CASKRDREVNEQFF,TGTGCCAGCAAGCGGGACAGGGAAGTCAATGAGCAGTTCTTC,TRBD1,many,TRBV6-1,TRBJ2-1
CSASIWGGDQPQHF,TGCAGTGCTAGTATCTGGGGTGGAGATCAGCCCCAGCATTTT,-,many,TRBV20-1,TRBJ1-5
CATSGLKRDGGTGELFF,TGTGCCACCAGTGGTTTGAAGCGGGATGGAGGCACCGGGGAGCTGTTTTTT,TRBD2,few,TRBV24-1,TRBJ2-2
CSVDRTGVDGQFF,TGCAGCGTTGACAGGACAGGGGTCGATGGGCAGTTCTTC,TRBD1,-,TRBV29-1,TRBJ2-1
CASRPTGTGGTQYF,TGTGCCAGCAGGCCTACCGGGACAGGGGGGACCCAGTACTTC,TRBD1,-,TRBV9,TRBJ2-5
CASSHPGQGGTYEQYF,TGTGCCAGCTCGCATCCCGGACAGGGAGGAACCTACGAGCAGTACTTC,TRBD1,-,TRBV18,TRBJ2-7
CSARSSGFDTQYF,TGCAGCGCCCGATCTAGCGGGTTCGATACGCAGTATTTT,TRBD2,many,TRBV29-1,TRBJ2-3
CASTRGANEQFF,TGTGCCAGTACGAGGGGGGCCAATGAGCAGTTCTTC,-,many,TRBV19,TRBJ2-1
CASSLVGRVGETQYF,TGTGCCAGCAGCTTAGTTGGCAGGGTTGGAGAGACCCAGTACTTC,-,few,TRBV7-8,TRBJ2-5
CSARDLRETGGGYSNQPQHF,TGCAGTGCTAGAGATCTCCGCGAGACAGGCGGGGGGTATAGCAATCAGCCCCAGCATTTT,-,many,TRBV20-1,TRBJ1-5
CASSSGTSRDTQYF,TGTGCCAGCAGCTCCGGGACGTCCAGAGATACGCAGTATTTT,-,many,TRBV7-2,TRBJ2-3
CSASNYEQFF,TGCAGTGCTAGTAACTATGAGCAGTTCTTC,-,many,TRBV20-1,TRBJ2-1
CASVGQWNTEAFF,TGTGCCAGCGTTGGTCAGTGGAACACTGAAGCTTTCTTT,-,many,TRBV2,TRBJ1-1
CSAKRGEGNTEAFF,TGCAGTGCTAAAAGAGGGGAGGGGAACACTGAAGCTTTCTTT,-,many,TRBV20-1,TRBJ1-1
CASNPGGTHTEAFF,TGTGCCAGCAACCCAGGGGGGACGCACACTGAAGCTTTCTTT,TRBD1,many,TRBV28,TRBJ1-1
CASSLREGAPTYNEQFF,TGTGCCAGCAGTCTAAGGGAGGGGGCGCCCACCTACAATGAGCAGTTCTTC,-,many,TRBV11-2,TRBJ2-1
CASKGLAGLSPYNEQFF,TGTGCCAGCAAAGGACTAGCGGGATTGAGCCCCTACAATGAGCAGTTCTTC,TRBD2,many,TRBV27,TRBJ2-1
CASSRTSSSYNEQFF,TGTGCCAGCAGTCGGACTTCGAGCTCCTACAATGAGCAGTTCTTC,-,-,TRBV12-3/TRBV12-4,TRBJ2-1
CASSWSGTQNGDTQYF,TGTGCCAGCAGTTGGAGTGGAACCCAAAATGGGGATACGCAGTATTTT,-,many,TRBV6-6,TRBJ2-3
CACTRDGSYEQYF,TGTGCCTGCACAAGAGACGGGAGCTACGAGCAGTACTTC,-,many,TRBV30,TRBJ2-7
CASSEWATEAFF,TGTGCCAGCAGCGAGTGGGCGACTGAAGCTTTCTTT,-,many,TRBV5-6,TRBJ1-1
CASSKGITRHGEQYF,TGTGCCAGCAGCAAAGGGATAACCCGACACGGGGAGCAGTACTTC,-,many,TRBV21-1,TRBJ2-7
CATSRGTSGERDQYF,TGTGCCACCAGCAGAGGGACTAGCGGGGAGAGAGACCAGTACTTC,TRBD2,many,TRBV15,TRBJ2-5
CASFSNGAEAFF,TGTGCCAGCTTTTCGAATGGCGCTGAAGCTTTCTTT,-,few,TRBV28,TRBJ1-1
CATSPDRGNSPLHF,TGCGCCACCTCTCCCGACAGGGGAAATTCACCCCTCCACTTT,TRBD1,many,TRBV4-1,TRBJ1-6
CASRTQGNQPQHF,TGTGCCAGCAGGACTCAGGGGAATCAGCCCCAGCATTTT,-,many,TRBV6-2/TRBV6-3,TRBJ1-5
CSVEGTHNTGELFF,TGCAGCGTTGAGGGGACACATAACACCGGGGAGCTGTTTTTT,-,many,TRBV29-1,TRBJ2-2
CSGEQGSTETQYF,TGCAGCGGGGAACAGGGCTCCACAGAGACCCAGTACTTC,-,many,TRBV29-1,TRBJ2-5
CASSFQGSTGELFF,TGTGCCAGTAGTTTCCAGGGAAGCACCGGGGAGCTGTTTTTT,-,many,TRBV19,TRBJ2-2